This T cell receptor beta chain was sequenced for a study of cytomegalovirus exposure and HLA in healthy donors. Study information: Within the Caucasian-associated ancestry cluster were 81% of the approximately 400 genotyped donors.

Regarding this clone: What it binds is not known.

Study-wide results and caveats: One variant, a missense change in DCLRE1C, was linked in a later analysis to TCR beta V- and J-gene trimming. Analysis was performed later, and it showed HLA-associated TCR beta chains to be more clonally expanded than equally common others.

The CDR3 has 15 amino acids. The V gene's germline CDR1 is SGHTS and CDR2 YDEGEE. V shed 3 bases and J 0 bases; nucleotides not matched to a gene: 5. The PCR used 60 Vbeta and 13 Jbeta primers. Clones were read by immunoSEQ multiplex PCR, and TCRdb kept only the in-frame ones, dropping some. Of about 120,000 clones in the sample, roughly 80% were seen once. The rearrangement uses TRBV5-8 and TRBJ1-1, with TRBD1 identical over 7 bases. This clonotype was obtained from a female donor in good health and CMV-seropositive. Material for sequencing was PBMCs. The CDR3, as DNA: TGTGCCAGCAGCTGGGGCGGGACAGTGAACACTGAAGCTTTCTTT. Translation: CASSWGGTVNTEAFF.